This T cell receptor beta chain is drawn from a study of identical twins listed by TCRdb under 2016. Turning to the overall study: To test whether fetal clonotypes persist, the study used deep sequencing on TCR alpha and beta repertoires from monozygotic twins, unrelated adults of various ages, and cord blood. To rule out contamination, the twin experiments were replicated at different times with different library preparation protocols.

The library relied on 5' RACE. The sequencing machine was an Illumina HiSeq 2000. A universal primer binding site was introduced by template switching, and a unique molecular identifier was present in the final cDNA, enabling accurate counting of TCR cDNA molecules. Specific primers in the conserved constant-segment region were used to synthesize first-strand cDNA for TCR alpha and beta chains. To control for contamination, each cDNA library was double barcoded with a SMART-Mk sample barcode plus Illumina barcodes. Two successive PCR steps introduced TruSeq adapter sequences along with Illumina sample barcodes. TCR alpha and beta cDNA libraries were sequenced on the Illumina HiSeq platform with custom primers. On the study's bioinformatics: MiGEC processed the raw reads to extract unique molecular identifiers, while MiXCR was used to determine the CDR3 positions. For each individual, recombination models were inferred using an EM algorithm with the repgenHMM and IGoR tools. Shared clonotype analysis was performed with the tcR package in R, normalizing sharing by the product of cloneset sizes. To study raw recombination without the effects of thymic and clonal selection, out-of-frame nonproductive sequences were analyzed. Through fastp at Q25 and MiXCR, TCRdb rebuilt clones from the public reads, retaining in-frame beta chains. Rows are unified per CDR3 protein, each entry keeping the most common DNA and genes. The authors' filters were not applied to this entry. The sample records a few hundred thousand distinct CDR3 sequences, 15% to 20% of which are singletons. The top ten clones comprise roughly 12% of the sample.

This clonotype was picked up one time. No antigen is known for it. Base qualities are not at hand, and no much larger clone is one base apart. One read provides weak support. The CDR3 runs 15 residues from the cysteine to the phenylalanine. Only CDR3 DNA remains: 45 bases, in frame from the first base. CDR1 ENHRY and CDR2 SYGVKD were looked up in the germline V gene. Clipping removes 4 bases from V and 1 base from J, with 4 as the unmatched junction base count. Every donor was a healthy Caucasian. Three unrelated non-twin adults were also sequenced: a male aged 18 to 30, a male aged 50 to 59 and a female aged 50 to 59. Miltenyi CD45RO+ enrichment and human naive T-cell isolation kits were used to isolate memory (CD45RO+) and naive T cells from PBMC. Broad study findings and their caveats: Abundant cord blood beta clonotypes carried fewer insertions; young adult naive repertoires showed a weaker similar trend, while memory repertoires showed none. The excess sharing between twins in beta out-of-frame sequences was weaker because fewer shared sequences reduced the signal-to-noise ratio. In monozygotic twins, out-of-frame TCR alpha sharing was systematically underestimated by recombination models, although the models agreed with sharing between unrelated individuals. Because the same donors could not be followed over many years, the conclusions depended on cross-sectional statistical analysis. Compared with coincidental sharing between unrelated individuals, an excess of low generation-probability sequences was observed among out-of-frame TCR alpha sequences shared between twins. Invariant T cells such as MAIT and iNKT could partly confound zero-insertion analyses, though diverse VJ usage argued against this for most clonotypes.

This sequence was found in a man aged 50 to 59 in good health. This chain joins TRBV10-3 to TRBJ2-1; 7 bases in the junction line up with TRBD1. Sequencing was done on a sample of naive T cells sorted from blood. The cell subset or site label corresponds to: cells isolated with a human naive T-cell isolation kit. The sequenced DNA is TGTGCCATCAGTGGGGAGACAGGGTCCTACAATGAGCAGTTCTTC. Translation gives CAISGETGSYNEQFF.